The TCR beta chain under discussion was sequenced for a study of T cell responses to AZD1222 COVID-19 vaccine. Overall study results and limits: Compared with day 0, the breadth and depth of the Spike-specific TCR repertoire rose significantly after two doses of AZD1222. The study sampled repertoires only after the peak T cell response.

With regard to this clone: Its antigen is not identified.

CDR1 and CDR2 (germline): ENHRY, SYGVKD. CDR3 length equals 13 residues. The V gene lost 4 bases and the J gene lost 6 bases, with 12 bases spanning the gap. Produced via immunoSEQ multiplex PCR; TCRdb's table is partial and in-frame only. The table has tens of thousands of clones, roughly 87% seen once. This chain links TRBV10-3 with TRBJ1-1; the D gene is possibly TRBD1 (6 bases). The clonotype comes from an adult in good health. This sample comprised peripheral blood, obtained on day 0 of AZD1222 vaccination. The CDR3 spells CAISVQGTAEAFF. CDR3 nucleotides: TGTGCCATCAGTGTGCAGGGGACCGCTGAAGCTTTCTTT.